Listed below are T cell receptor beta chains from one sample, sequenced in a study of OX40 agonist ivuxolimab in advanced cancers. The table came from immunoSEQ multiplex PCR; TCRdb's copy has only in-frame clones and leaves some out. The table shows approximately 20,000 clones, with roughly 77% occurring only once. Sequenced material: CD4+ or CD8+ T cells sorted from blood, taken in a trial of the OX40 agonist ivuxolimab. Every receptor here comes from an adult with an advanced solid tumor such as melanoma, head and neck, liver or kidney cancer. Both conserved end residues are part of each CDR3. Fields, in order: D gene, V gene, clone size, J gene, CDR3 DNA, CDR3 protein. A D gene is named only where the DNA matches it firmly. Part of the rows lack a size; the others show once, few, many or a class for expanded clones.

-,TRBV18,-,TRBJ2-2,TGTGCCAGCTCACGCACGGACCTGGGTGACAACACCGGGGAGCTGTTTTTT,CASSRTDLGDNTGELFF
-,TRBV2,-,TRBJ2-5,TGTGCCACCTGGGGGGCACCCCAAGAGACCCAGTACTTC,CATWGAPQETQYF
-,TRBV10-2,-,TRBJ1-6,TGCGCCAGCAGTGAGTCAGGTGGCTATAATTCACCCCTCCACTTT,CASSESGGYNSPLHF
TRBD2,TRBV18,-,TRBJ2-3,TGTGCCAGCTCACCCGTATCTAGCGGGGGGCAAAGCACAGATACGCAGTATTTT,CASSPVSSGGQSTDTQYF
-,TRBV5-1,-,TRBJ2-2,TGCGCCAGCAGATCAGGGGACACCGGGGAGCTGTTTTTT,CASRSGDTGELFF
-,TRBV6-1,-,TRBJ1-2,TGTGCCAGCAGTCTGGGGGCGGGGGGCTACACCTTC,CASSLGAGGYTF
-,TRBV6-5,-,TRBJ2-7,TGTGCCAGCACTAACGGGTACGAGCAGTACTTC,CASTNGYEQYF
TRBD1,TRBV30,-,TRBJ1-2,TGTGCCTGGAAATTACCACAGGGGCGATCCTATGGCTACACCTTC,CAWKLPQGRSYGYTF
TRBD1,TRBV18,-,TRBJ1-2,TGTGCCAGCTCACTACCCTCGACAGGGGTGGAAGGCTACACCTTC,CASSLPSTGVEGYTF
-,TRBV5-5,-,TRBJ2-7,TGTGCCAGCAGCTTGGGTGCGCAGGGCCACGAGCAGTACTTC,CASSLGAQGHEQYF
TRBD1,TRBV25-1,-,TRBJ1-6,TGTGCCAGCAGTGGACCGGGGACAGGGGGCAAATCACCCCTCCACTTT,CASSGPGTGGKSPLHF
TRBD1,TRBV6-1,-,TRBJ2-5,TGTGCCAGCAGTGAAGCGCTTCGAGGACAGGGGGCGCGAGAGACCCAGTACTTC,CASSEALRGQGARETQYF
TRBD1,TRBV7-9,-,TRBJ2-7,TGTGCCAGCAGGGGACAGGGTACCTACGAGCAGTACTTC,CASRGQGTYEQYF
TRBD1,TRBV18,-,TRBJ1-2,TGTGCCAGCTCACCGTGGAATGCCTATCCTCAGACAGGGCCTAACTATGGCTACACCTTC,CASSPWNAYPQTGPNYGYTF
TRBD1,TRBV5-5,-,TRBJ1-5,TGTGCCAGCAGCTTTCAAGGGGTCAGGGGGCTTGGTAATCAGCCCCAGCATTTT,CASSFQGVRGLGNQPQHF
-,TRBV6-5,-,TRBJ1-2,TGTGCCAGCAGCCCTACCCGGGACGGATCTGGCTACACCTTC,CASSPTRDGSGYTF
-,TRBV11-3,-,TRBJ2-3,TGTGCCAGCAGCTTAGGGGAGCCAGATACGCAGTATTTT,CASSLGEPDTQYF
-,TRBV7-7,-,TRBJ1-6,TGTGCCAGCAGCTTAGGCTCCTTGGATTCACCCCTCCACTTT,CASSLGSLDSPLHF
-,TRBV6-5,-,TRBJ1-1,TGTGCCAGCAGTTACTCTCTGGGAGGAGACTTT,CASSYSLGGDF
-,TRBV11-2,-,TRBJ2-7,TGTGCCAGCAGCTCGGATTACGGCTCTACCTACGAGCAGTACTTC,CASSSDYGSTYEQYF
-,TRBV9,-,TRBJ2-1,TGTGCCAGCAGCGTAGGCAGTGAGCAGTTCTTC,CASSVGSEQFF
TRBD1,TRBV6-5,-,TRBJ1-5,TGTGCCAGCAGTTACTCCGGACAGGGGAGTCAGCCCCAGCATTTT,CASSYSGQGSQPQHF
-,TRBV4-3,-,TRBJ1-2,TGCGCCAGCAGCCAAGATGAGTGGAACTATGGCTACACCTTC,CASSQDEWNYGYTF
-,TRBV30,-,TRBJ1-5,TGTGCCTGCAGCGCAGATTTTGATCAGCCCCAGCATTTT,CACSADFDQPQHF
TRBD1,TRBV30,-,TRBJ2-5,TGTGCCTGGAGTCTTCACAGGGGGACTCAAGAGACCCAGTACTTC,CAWSLHRGTQETQYF
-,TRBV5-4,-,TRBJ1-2,TGTGCCAGCAACCTTGGCCAGGGCCCTTATGGCTACACCTTC,CASNLGQGPYGYTF
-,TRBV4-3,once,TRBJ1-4,TGCGCCAGCAGCCAGGGGATAGGCCTCGGCACTAGTGAAAAACTGTTTTTT,CASSQGIGLGTSEKLFF
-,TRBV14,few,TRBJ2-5,TGTGCCAGCAGCCAAAGGGTACTAGGAGAGACCCAGTACTTC,CASSQRVLGETQYF